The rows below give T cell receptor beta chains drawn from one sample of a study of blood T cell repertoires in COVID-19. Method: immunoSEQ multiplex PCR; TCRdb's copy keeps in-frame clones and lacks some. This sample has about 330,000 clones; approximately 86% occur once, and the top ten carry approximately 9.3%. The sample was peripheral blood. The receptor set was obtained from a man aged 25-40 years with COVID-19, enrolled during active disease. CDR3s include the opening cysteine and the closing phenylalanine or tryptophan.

CASRLGGRVRGNTIYF,TRBV12-2
CASSLRTGSKTGELFF,TRBV5-1
CASSGGVTWGYTF,TRBV7-2
CASSYLVTDTQYF,TRBV6-2/TRBV6-3
CASSLQAGNTIYF,TRBV7-3
CASSLGGRALRYEQYF,TRBV5-1
CASSQEMGPIYEQYF,TRBV4-2
CASSPRAGGPPDTQYF,TRBV5-4
CASSLLSGNTEAFF,TRBV7-8
CASSPILGTGTAPETQYF,TRBV18
CASSSWTGRGEKLFF,TRBV13
CATGGPGTDIQYF,TRBV24-1
CASSRRASSIVYGYTF,TRBV19
CASSQDLLAQQYF,TRBV4-3
CASSYRGQGSGNTIYF,TRBV6-5
CASSLNHLAGAQGEQYF,TRBV18
CASSLFGQGIEQYNSPLHF,TRBV7-3
CASNSGQSYNEQFF,TRBV28